This entry lists 25 T cell receptor beta chains sequenced from one sample in a study of blood T cell repertoires in COVID-19. Sequencing used immunoSEQ multiplex PCR; TCRdb keeps in-frame clones, though not all of them. The sample contains about 49,000 clones, more than 85% of which appear only once. Input material: peripheral blood. These receptors were collected from a man aged 40-49 years with active COVID-19.

This rearrangement joins TRBV7-9 to TRBJ2-7; TRBD2 aligns across 9 bases. The ends lost 3 bases at V and 6 bases at J; junction bases unmatched: 6. Germline V gene sequence: CDR1 SEHNR, CDR2 FQNEAQ (reference sequence). The CDR3 totals 14 residues. CDR3 residues: CASSFAGTSREQYF. The CDR3 DNA follows: TGTGCCAGCAGCTTCGCCGGGACTAGCCGCGAGCAGTACTTC.

V gene TRBV19 combines with J gene TRBJ2-5; D gene uncertain. The CDR3 is made up of 13 amino acids. The V gene lost 3 bases and the J gene lost 1 base, with 6 bases spanning the gap. Germline loops: CDR1 LNHDA, CDR2 SQIVND (reference sequence). This CDR3 reads CASSISSQETQYF. DNA for the CDR3: TGTGCCAGTAGTATCTCTAGCCAAGAGACCCAGTACTTC. The complete variable domain, with remaining parts taken from reference TRBV19 and TRBJ2-5, reads DGGITQSPKYLFRKEGQNVTLSCEQNLNHDAMYWYRQDPGQGLRLIYYSQIVNDFQKGDIAEGYSVSREKKESFPLTVTSAQKNPTAFYLCASSISSQETQYFGPGTRLLVL.

The chain has TRBV5-1 and TRBJ2-7; 9 nucleotides agree with TRBD1. Germline V gives CDR1 SGHRS, CDR2 YFSETQ. V lost 4 bases and J lost 7; bases outside the gene matches: 9. The CDR3 runs 14 residues. The CDR3 loop is CASSPQGALGEQYF. In DNA form, the CDR3 reads TGCGCCAGCAGCCCACAGGGGGCGCTGGGGGAGCAGTACTTC.

This chain uses TRBV27 with TRBJ2-1; 9 positions agree with TRBD2. The CDR3 covers 17 residues. Germline CDR1 is MNHEY and CDR2 is SMNVEV (reference sequence). V shed 0 bases and J 3 bases; nucleotides not matched to a gene: 6. The DNA of the CDR3 is TGTGCCAGCAGTTTATCGTTCCCTAGCGGGATCTACAATGAGCAGTTCTTC. It codes for CASSLSFPSGIYNEQFF.

The rearrangement joins TRBV28 to TRBJ1-2, with D possibly TRBD1 on 5 matching bases. Germline CDR1 reads MDHEN; CDR2 reads SYDVKM. V gave up 8 bases and J gave up 4 bases, with 20 bases separating them. CDR3 length equals 15 residues. The CDR3 here is CASVSNAGGFYGYTF. In DNA, the CDR3 is TGTGCCAGCGTGTCAAATGCTGGGGGGTTCTATGGCTACACCTTC.

In its sample, this clone is large. The V call is TRBV29-1, the J call TRBJ2-1; the D is unclear. CDR3 size: 15 residues. The germline V and J ends were trimmed by 2 bases and 4 bases, with 15 bases remaining between them. In germline, CDR1 is SQVTM, CDR2 ANQGSEA. The CDR3 bases are TGCAGCGTTGAAATTGGAAACCTAGTATACAATGAGCAGTTCTTC. As protein: CSVEIGNLVYNEQFF.

DNA of the CDR3: TGCGCCAGCAGCCGGGCCAGCGGGAGCTCCTACAATGAGCAGTTCTTC. It encodes CASSRASGSSYNEQFF. The chain recombines TRBV4-1 with TRBJ2-1, with 8 bases lining up with TRBD2. The CDR3 has 16 amino acids. Looked up from germline, CDR1 is MGHRA and CDR2 is YSYEKL. V shed 4 bases and J 0 bases; nucleotides not matched to a gene: 5.

The chain links TRBV2 to TRBJ2-7; 7 nucleotides line up with TRBD2. This CDR3 contains 15 residues. Germline values: CDR1 SNHLY, CDR2 FYNNEI. Trimming cost V 5 bases and J 5 bases; bases outside gene matches: 12. CDR3 residues: CASSPPSGNEDEQYF. The DNA of the CDR3 is TGTGCCAGCAGTCCCCCCAGCGGGAATGAAGACGAGCAGTACTTC.

This rearrangement joins TRBV28 to TRBJ2-5; no firm D call. The CDR3 runs to 11 residues. Trimming shortened V by 6 bases and J by 5 bases, and 7 bases separated the two germline ends. Germline values: CDR1 MDHEN, CDR2 SYDVKM. CDR3 nucleotide sequence: TGTGCCAGCAGGACCGGGGAGACCCAGTACTTC. Its translation is CASRTGETQYF.

This chain joins TRBV7-9 and TRBJ1-1; a weak D match, TRBD1 (6 bases). Per germline, CDR1 SEHNR and CDR2 FQNEAQ (reference sequence). V was trimmed by 5 bases and J by 5 bases, leaving 18 bases between them. The CDR3 is 15 residues long. Here the CDR3 reads CASSAPTGSKTEAFF. The CDR3 nucleotides read TGTGCCAGCAGCGCTCCCACAGGGAGTAAGACTGAAGCTTTCTTT. Based on the CDR3 plus reference TRBV7-9 and TRBJ1-1, the full variable domain is DTGVSQNPRHKITKRGQNVTFRCDPISEHNRLYWYRQTLGQGPEFLTYFQNEAQLEKSRLLSDRFSAERPKGSFSTLEIQRTEQGDSAMYLCASSAPTGSKTEAFFGQGTRLTVV.

V gene TRBV15 combines with J gene TRBJ2-1; D gene ambiguous. The germline V gene has CDR1 LNHNV and CDR2 YYDKDF (reference sequence). This CDR3 is 13 amino acids long. The V gene lost 0 bases and the J gene lost 9 bases, with 9 bases spanning the gap. CDR3 sequence: CATSRDSYAEQFF. DNA of the CDR3: TGTGCCACCAGCAGAGATTCCTACGCTGAGCAGTTCTTC.

The chain carries TRBV2 and TRBJ2-3; TRBD1 aligns across 10 bases. Losses at the gene ends were 6 bases for V and 1 base for J; bases not matched to a gene: 4. The germline gives CDR1 SNHLY, CDR2 FYNNEI. This CDR3 contains 15 residues. CDR3 in amino acids: CASRAGTGGTDTQYF. The CDR3 nucleotides read TGTGCCAGCAGGGCCGGGACAGGGGGCACAGATACGCAGTATTTT.

CDR3 protein: CASSPGLALSTDTQYF. For the CDR3, the DNA is TGTGCCAGCAGTCCCGGGCTAGCGCTTAGCACAGATACGCAGTATTTT. This chain connects TRBV25-1 to TRBJ2-3; a possible D gene is TRBD2 (6 bases). The CDR3 runs 16 residues. With 5 bases removed from V and 0 bases from J, the gap between germline ends came to 15 bases. Germline V lookup: CDR1 MGHDK, CDR2 SYGVNS.

The V call is TRBV19, the J call TRBJ2-3; D is undetermined. The V gene's germline CDR1 is LNHDA and CDR2 SQIVND (reference sequence). There are 13 residues in the CDR3. The CDR3, as DNA: TGTGCGGCTCAGACTTCCGGCACAGATACGCAGTATTTT. This translates into CAAQTSGTDTQYF.

The chain links TRBV24-1 to TRBJ1-5; D is undetermined. The CDR3 spans 14 residues. Between the trimmed V and J ends, which lost 4 bases and 7 bases, there was a span of 13 bases. Germline lookup yields CDR1 KGHDR and CDR2 SFDVKD. The CDR3: CATSDGQFAQPQHF. The CDR3 DNA is TGTGCCACCAGTGACGGTCAATTTGCCCAGCCCCAGCATTTT.

This chain uses TRBV7-9 with TRBJ2-7, with TRBD1 matching 10 bases. V shed 3 bases, J shed 2 bases, and the junction held 4 bases outside the gene matches. In germline, CDR1 is SEHNR, CDR2 FQNEAQ (reference sequence). The length of the CDR3 is 15 residues. The CDR3 protein is CASSFWTGGTYEQYF. CDR3 bases: TGTGCCAGCAGCTTTTGGACAGGGGGGACCTACGAGCAGTACTTC.

The V call is TRBV6-5, the J call TRBJ2-7, with 9 bases lining up with TRBD2. V lost 5 bases and J lost 3; bases outside the gene matches: 8. CDR3 size: 15 residues. Germline V gene data show CDR1 as MNHEY and CDR2 as SVGAGI. CDR3 sequence: CASSNLAGPNYEQYF. Here the CDR3 DNA reads TGTGCCAGCAGTAACCTAGCGGGACCTAACTACGAGCAGTACTTC.

This chain links TRBV30 with TRBJ1-1; D possibly corresponds to TRBD1 (5 bases). Germline CDR1 and CDR2: GTSNPN and SVGIG (reference sequence). The ends were cut back, 3 bases at V and 2 bases at J, with 16 bases in the middle. The CDR3 is 15 amino acids. The CDR3 bases are TGTGCCTGGAGACCTTGGGGGGAAAGAAACACTGAAGCTTTCTTT. This translates into CAWRPWGERNTEAFF.

This clone was seen a few times. The chain employs TRBV5-4 and TRBJ2-5, with TRBD1 matching over 9 bases. The CDR3 has 14 residues. The V gene's germline CDR1 is SGHNT and CDR2 YYREEE (reference sequence). V lost 4 bases, J lost 5 bases, and 6 bases stayed unmatched. This CDR3 reads CASSPRTGEETQYF. The CDR3 DNA follows: TGTGCCAGCAGCCCCCGGACAGGGGAGGAGACCCAGTACTTC.

The rearrangement links TRBV5-1 to TRBJ2-1; tentatively, D is TRBD2 (6 bases). CDR1 is SGHRS, CDR2 YFSETQ, per germline. V was trimmed by 4 bases and J by 5 bases, leaving 16 bases between them. There are 15 residues in the CDR3. CDR3 sequence: CASSRTLGGDNEQFF. The CDR3 DNA sequence: TGCGCCAGCAGCAGGACCCTAGGAGGGGACAATGAGCAGTTCTTC.

This clone came up a few times. The rearrangement uses TRBV29-1 and TRBJ2-1; perhaps TRBD1 as D (6 bases). The CDR3 covers 12 residues. Germline V gene sequence: CDR1 SQVTM, CDR2 ANQGSEA. CDR3 amino acids: CSLEDSPFEQFF. The DNA of the CDR3 is TGCAGTCTTGAGGACAGTCCGTTTGAGCAGTTCTTC.

This clone was found a few times. The chain employs TRBV20-1 and TRBJ1-2; D remains unclear. The length of the CDR3 is 14 residues. Germline V gene data show CDR1 as DFQATT and CDR2 as SNEGSKA (reference sequence). Deletions cut 3 bases from V and 2 bases from J, with 13 bases between. CDR3 in amino acids: CSASSYPVNYGYTF. CDR3 nucleotide sequence: TGCAGTGCTAGTTCCTACCCGGTAAACTATGGCTACACCTTC.

J is TRBJ2-5 and V is TRBV5-1; 9 nucleotides align to TRBD1. In germline, CDR1 is SGHRS, CDR2 YFSETQ. Losses at the gene ends were 5 bases for V and 5 bases for J; bases not matched to a gene: 13. The CDR3 totals 16 residues. CDR3 DNA sequence: TGCGCCAGCAGGAGGGACAGGGTGCCCTCGGAGGAGACCCAGTACTTC. It codes for CASRRDRVPSEETQYF. The whole variable domain, filled in from reference TRBV5-1 and TRBJ2-5, reads KAGVTQTPRYLIKTRGQQVTLSCSPISGHRSVSWYQQTPGQGLQFLFEYFSETQRNKGNFPGRFSGRQFSNSRSEMNVSTLELGDSALYLCASRRDRVPSEETQYFGPGTRLLVL.

The gene calls are TRBV5-4 and TRBJ2-7; 11 bases are shared with TRBD1. CDR1 is SGHNT and CDR2 is YYREEE in the germline V gene (reference sequence). The CDR3 runs to 12 residues. The V gene end was trimmed by 9 bases and the J gene end by 3 bases; junction bases not matched to a gene: 2. The CDR3 protein is CATGTGGYEQYF. The CDR3 nucleotides are TGTGCCACCGGGACAGGGGGCTACGAGCAGTACTTC.

This clone was seen a few times. The chain employs TRBV4-1 and TRBJ2-7; tentative D call: TRBD1 (6 bases). The CDR3 spans 13 residues. Trimming shortened V by 2 bases and J by 3 bases, and 8 bases separated the two germline ends. Germline V gives CDR1 MGHRA, CDR2 YSYEKL. The CDR3 DNA sequence: TGCGCCAGCAGCCAAAGAGGGGGCTACGAGCAGTACTTC. Protein: CASSQRGGYEQYF.